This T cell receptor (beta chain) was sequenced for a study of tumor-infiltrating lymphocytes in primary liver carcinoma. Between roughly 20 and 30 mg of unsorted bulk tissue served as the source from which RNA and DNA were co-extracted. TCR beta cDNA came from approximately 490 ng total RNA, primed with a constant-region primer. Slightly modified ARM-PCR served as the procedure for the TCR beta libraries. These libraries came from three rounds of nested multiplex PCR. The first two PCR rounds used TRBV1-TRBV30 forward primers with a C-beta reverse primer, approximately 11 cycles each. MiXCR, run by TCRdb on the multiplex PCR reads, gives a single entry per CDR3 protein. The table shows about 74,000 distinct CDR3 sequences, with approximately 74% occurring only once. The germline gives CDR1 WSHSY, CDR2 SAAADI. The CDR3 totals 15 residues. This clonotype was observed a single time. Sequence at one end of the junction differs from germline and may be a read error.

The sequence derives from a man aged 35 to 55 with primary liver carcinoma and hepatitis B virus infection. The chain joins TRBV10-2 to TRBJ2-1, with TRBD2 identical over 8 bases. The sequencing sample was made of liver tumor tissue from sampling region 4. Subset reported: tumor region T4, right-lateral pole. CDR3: CASTIAGRGLNKQFF. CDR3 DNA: TGCGCCAGCACTATAGCGGGAAGAGGTCTCAATAAGCAGTTCTTC.